This entry lists 30 T cell receptor beta chains sequenced from one sample in a study of STAT5B mutations in CD4+ large granular lymphocyte leukemia. This table comes from immunoSEQ multiplex PCR, and its TCRdb copy is limited to in-frame clones, with some not included. Of under 35,000 clones listed, around 74% are singletons. Sequenced: CD4+ T cells from blood buffy coats. The receptors originated from a human donor in good health.

This clone was observed a handful of times. The CDR3 region is CASSVLAGEATDTQYF. The CDR3 coding sequence is TGTGCCAGCAGCGTACTAGCGGGAGAAGCGACAGATACGCAGTATTTT. The chain links TRBV9 to TRBJ2-3; TRBD2 aligns across 10 bases. Unmatched junction bases numbered 5, after V lost 1 base and J lost 3 bases. The CDR3 covers 16 residues. Germline V gives CDR1 SGDLS, CDR2 YYNGEE.

This clone showed up just a few times. The rearrangement links TRBV7-9 to TRBJ2-7; D remains unclear. Germline CDR1 and CDR2: SEHNR and FQNEAQ (reference sequence). Trimming cost V 4 bases and J 7 bases, with 14 bases left between them. The CDR3 length is 13 residues. As DNA, the CDR3 is TGTGCCAGCAGCTCCGGACGAGCCGCGGAGCAGTACTTC. Encoded protein: CASSSGRAAEQYF.

V is TRBV5-6 and J is TRBJ1-4; tentatively, D is TRBD1 (5 bases). Germline-derived CDR1 and CDR2 are SGHDT and YYEEEE. With 1 base removed from V and 6 bases from J, the gap between germline ends came to 16 bases. The CDR3 runs 16 residues. CDR3 amino acids: CASSLFSRGAYEKLFF. Written as DNA, the CDR3 is TGTGCCAGCAGCTTGTTCTCCCGGGGCGCTTATGAAAAACTGTTTTTT.

CDR3 in amino acids: CASSGGIWETQYF. The CDR3 coding sequence is TGTGCCAGCAGTGGAGGGATCTGGGAGACCCAGTACTTC. V usage is TRBV6-1 and J usage is TRBJ2-5, with D maybe TRBD2 (5 bases). The germline V and J ends were trimmed by 4 bases and 5 bases, with 11 bases remaining between them. Germline V lookup: CDR1 MNHNS, CDR2 SASEGT. This CDR3 has 13 amino acids.

This clone came up a few times. The chain combines TRBV30 with TRBJ1-4, with TRBD1 identical over 7 bases. Trimming removed 3 bases from V and 7 bases from J; junction bases left unmatched: 14. Germline values: CDR1 GTSNPN, CDR2 SVGIG (reference sequence). CDR3 length: 16 amino acids. CDR3 nucleotide sequence: TGTGCCTGGAGAAGACCCTACAGGGGTCGAGGTGAAAAACTGTTTTTT. This translates into CAWRRPYRGRGEKLFF.

This sequence joins TRBV5-6 and TRBJ2-3; the D gene could be TRBD1 or TRBD2 (5 bases each). This CDR3 comprises 16 residues. V lost 4 bases to trimming and J lost 3 bases, with 18 bases between them. The germline CDR1 and CDR2 sequences are SGHDT and YYEEEE. The CDR3 DNA reads as TGTGCCAGCAGCATCCGACGGGACCCCAAGACAGATACGCAGTATTTT. This sequence encodes CASSIRRDPKTDTQYF.

The V and J genes are TRBV4-3 and TRBJ2-1; no clear D. Germline CDR1 is LGHNA and CDR2 is YSLEER. This CDR3 spans 12 amino acids. With 1 base removed from V and 6 bases from J, the gap between germline ends came to 4 bases. In nucleotides, the CDR3 is TGCGCCAGCAGCCAAGGGGTCAATGAGCAGTTCTTC. This codes for CASSQGVNEQFF.

The V gene is TRBV30, the J gene TRBJ1-2; D unresolved. The CDR3 runs to 12 residues. The germline gives CDR1 GTSNPN, CDR2 SVGIG (reference sequence). Trimming left V 1 base short and J 7 bases short, with 10 bases between. The DNA of the CDR3 is TGTGCCTGGAGTGGATTACGCTTTGGCTACACCTTC. Protein product: CAWSGLRFGYTF. Supplemented by reference TRBV30 and TRBJ1-2, the full variable domain reads SQTIHQWPATLVQPVGSPLSLECTVEGTSNPNLYWYRQAAGRGLQLLFYSVGIGQISSEVPQNLSASRPQDRQFILSSKKLLLSDSGFYLCAWSGLRFGYTFGSGTRLTVV.

CDR3 protein: CASSAPTGTSYEQYF. As DNA, the CDR3 is TGTGCCAGCAGCGCCCCTACCGGGACTAGTTATGAGCAGTACTTC. The chain recombines TRBV9 with TRBJ2-7, with 8 nucleotides matching TRBD2. The CDR3 loop spans 15 amino acids. With 3 bases clipped from V and 7 bases from J, the junction kept 12 bases outside the gene matches. Looked up from germline, CDR1 is SGDLS and CDR2 is YYNGEE.

Here the CDR3 reads CASSEIGLAGDTPFF. For the CDR3, the DNA is TGTGCCAGCAGTGAAATAGGACTAGCGGGGGATACTCCGTTCTTC. The V and J genes are TRBV2 and TRBJ2-1; 13 nucleotides match TRBD2. The CDR3 totals 15 residues. V trimming: 2 bases; J trimming: 15 bases; junction bases outside the gene matches: 10. Germline lookup yields CDR1 SNHLY and CDR2 FYNNEI.

The chain employs TRBV5-6 and TRBJ2-5; D uncertain. The CDR3 runs to 12 residues. Trimming took 0 bases from V and 2 from J, leaving 2 bases between them. CDR1 is SGHDT and CDR2 is YYEEEE in the germline V gene. The CDR3 reads CASSLVQETQYF. The CDR3 coding sequence is TGTGCCAGCAGCTTGGTACAAGAGACCCAGTACTTC.

The chain is built from TRBV28 and TRBJ2-3; maybe TRBD2 (7 bases). This CDR3 region has 15 residues. Germline V lookup: CDR1 MDHEN, CDR2 SYDVKM. The V end lost 3 bases, the J end lost 7 bases, and 17 bases lay between the germline ends. The DNA for the CDR3 is TGTGCCAGCAGTTTTGGGGGGGCAGACGGGTATACGCAGTATTTT. Its translation is CASSFGGADGYTQYF.

This chain connects TRBV19 to TRBJ2-1, with D unclear. Germline V lookup: CDR1 LNHDA, CDR2 SQIVND (reference sequence). The CDR3 covers 14 residues. The ends were cut back, 5 bases at V and 0 bases at J, with 8 bases in the middle. CDR3 sequence reads: CASSERTSYNEQFF. CDR3 bases: TGTGCCAGTAGTGAGAGGACCTCCTACAATGAGCAGTTCTTC.

V gene TRBV6-1 combines with J gene TRBJ1-3; D is unclear. The CDR3 spans 16 residues. Trimming pared 2 bases from V and 0 bases from J, leaving 11 bases between. Germline V gives CDR1 MNHNS, CDR2 SASEGT. CDR3 protein: CASSETWAISGNTIYF. CDR3 DNA sequence: TGTGCCAGCAGTGAAACATGGGCCATCTCTGGAAACACCATATATTTT.

This clone was observed a few times. The CDR3 reads CASSEGTGGGTEVQYF. CDR3 nucleotide sequence: TGTGCCAGCAGTGAGGGGACAGGGGGCGGCACAGAGGTGCAGTACTTC. The chain joins TRBV6-4 to TRBJ2-7, with 12 bases identical to TRBD1. Germline-derived CDR1 and CDR2 are MRHNA and SNTAGT. V gave up 3 bases and J gave up 9 bases; unmatched junction bases: 12. This CDR3 contains 16 residues.

This chain connects TRBV9 to TRBJ2-1, with D perhaps assigned TRBD1 or TRBD2 (5 bases each). Germline lookup yields CDR1 SGDLS and CDR2 YYNGEE. The CDR3 loop spans 15 amino acids. Between the trimmed V and J ends, which lost 4 bases and 2 bases, there was a span of 13 bases. Here the CDR3 reads CASSMGDRAYNEQFF. The CDR3 DNA reads as TGTGCCAGCAGCATGGGAGACAGAGCCTACAATGAGCAGTTCTTC.

The chain couples TRBV5-1 to TRBJ1-1; no reliable D call. V gave up 0 bases and J gave up 5 bases, with 14 bases separating them. Germline assignment: CDR1 SGHRS and CDR2 YFSETQ. The CDR3 consists of 15 residues. CDR3 region: CASSLATGMETEAFF. The DNA of the CDR3 is TGCGCCAGCAGCTTGGCTACGGGAATGGAAACTGAAGCTTTCTTT.

This chain connects TRBV6-6 to TRBJ1-2; 10 nucleotides match TRBD1. This CDR3 contains 14 residues. With 5 bases clipped from V and 7 bases from J, the junction kept 7 bases outside the gene matches. Germline lookup yields CDR1 MNHNY and CDR2 SVGAGI (reference sequence). This chain's CDR3 is CASSGGQGRGGYTF. Here the CDR3 DNA reads TGTGCCAGCAGTGGGGGACAGGGGAGAGGTGGCTACACCTTC.

The V and J genes are TRBV4-2 and TRBJ2-3, with TRBD2 matching over 7 bases. The CDR3 consists of 18 residues. J lost 0 bases, V lost 0 bases, and 9 bases had no gene match. The germline gives CDR1 LGHNA, CDR2 YNFKEQ. The CDR3 spells CASSQESSLAESTDTQYF. CDR3 nucleotides: TGTGCCAGCAGCCAAGAATCGTCCCTAGCGGAGAGCACAGATACGCAGTATTTT.

The genes are TRBV14 and TRBJ2-1; no clear D. The germline V and J ends were trimmed by 2 bases and 10 bases, with 12 bases remaining between them. Germline V lookup: CDR1 SGHDN, CDR2 FVKESK. CDR3 length equals 13 residues. In DNA, the CDR3 is TGTGCCAGCAGCCAATCCATGGAGAGGGAGCAGTTCTTC. Translated, it gives CASSQSMEREQFF. The full variable domain, in which reference TRBV14 and TRBJ2-1 provide the parts outside the CDR3, is EAGVTQFPSHSVIEKGQTVTLRCDPISGHDNLYWYRRVMGKEIKFLLHFVKESKQDESGMPNNRFLAERTGGTYSTLKVQPAELEDSGVYFCASSQSMEREQFFGPGTRLTVL.

The chain joins TRBV19 to TRBJ2-7; D gene ambiguous. CDR1 and CDR2 (germline): LNHDA, SQIVND (reference sequence). The V end was cut by 7 bases, the J end by 2 bases, with 15 bases between. The CDR3 totals 14 residues. This CDR3 reads CASTDGTSPYEQYF. Here the CDR3 DNA reads TGTGCCAGTACCGACGGAACCTCTCCCTACGAGCAGTACTTC.

This clone was observed a handful of times. The rearrangement uses TRBV19 and TRBJ2-1, with 9 bases fitting TRBD1. Germline CDR1 is LNHDA and CDR2 is SQIVND (reference sequence). The CDR3 runs 16 residues. V was pared by 6 bases and J by 4 bases, with 10 bases of the junction left unmatched. The CDR3 nucleotides are TGTGCCAGTAGCTTTTTACCGGGACAGGGTTACAATGAGCAGTTCTTC. Translated, it gives CASSFLPGQGYNEQFF.

The chain combines TRBV6-1 with TRBJ2-5; 7 bases are a match to TRBD2. Germline trimming cut 6 bases from V and 2 bases from J; bases unmatched to any gene: 9. This CDR3 spans 15 amino acids. Germline lookup yields CDR1 MNHNS and CDR2 SASEGT. CDR3 in amino acids: CASRIALAVQETQYF. Written as DNA, the CDR3 is TGTGCCAGCAGAATAGCCCTAGCGGTTCAAGAGACCCAGTACTTC.

This rearrangement joins TRBV11-3 to TRBJ1-1, with D possibly TRBD1 on 5 matching bases. The CDR3 runs to 14 residues. The V end lost 3 bases, the J end lost 4 bases, and 12 bases lay between the germline ends. Looked up from germline, CDR1 is SGHNT and CDR2 is YENEEA. DNA for the CDR3: TGTGCCAGCAGCTTTGGGGCCGGTAGCACTGAAGCTTTCTTT. Translation gives CASSFGAGSTEAFF.

This sequence joins TRBV4-2 and TRBJ1-2, with unresolved D. Germline V CDR1 and CDR2: LGHNA, YNFKEQ. The CDR3 is 16 residues long. V lost 0 bases to trimming and J lost 1 base, with 12 bases between them. The CDR3 bases are TGTGCCAGCAGCCAAGATCAAAGGGCCTTTAACTATGGCTACACCTTC. It translates to CASSQDQRAFNYGYTF.

The rearrangement joins TRBV9 to TRBJ2-7; 10 bases fit TRBD2. In germline, CDR1 is SGDLS, CDR2 YYNGEE. The ends lost 3 bases at V and 0 bases at J; junction bases unmatched: 9. The CDR3 is 17 residues long. CDR3 sequence: CASSETGTSVSSYEQYF. In nucleotides, the CDR3 is TGTGCCAGCAGCGAAACCGGGACTAGCGTGAGCTCCTACGAGCAGTACTTC.

The J gene is TRBJ1-4, the V gene TRBV11-3, with D unresolved. From germline, CDR1 is SGHNT and CDR2 YENEEA. The CDR3 has 15 amino acids. With 3 bases removed from V and 4 bases from J, the gap between germline ends came to 12 bases. The CDR3 sequence: CASSLYGRNNEKLFF. Written as DNA, the CDR3 is TGTGCCAGCAGCTTGTATGGCAGGAATAATGAAAAACTGTTTTTT.

The chain combines TRBV14 with TRBJ2-1, with 14 bases identical to TRBD2. Trimming took 4 bases from V and 11 from J; bases not matched to a gene: 19. In germline, CDR1 is SGHDN, CDR2 FVKESK. The CDR3 extends over 19 amino acids. In DNA form, the CDR3 reads TGTGCCAGCAGCCCCACGTTTTTCGGGGGACTAGCGGGAGCAGGACAGCAGTTCTTC. The encoded protein is CASSPTFFGGLAGAGQQFF.

In its sample, this clone was seen a few times. This sequence joins TRBV2 and TRBJ1-2, with D tentatively TRBD1 (6 bases). The CDR3 sequence is 14 residues long. V was trimmed by 6 bases and J by 2 bases, leaving 13 bases between them. From germline, CDR1 is SNHLY and CDR2 FYNNEI. CDR3: CASSLRTENYGYTF. CDR3 bases: TGTGCCAGCAGCCTACGGACAGAAAACTATGGCTACACCTTC.

This chain joins TRBV5-8 and TRBJ2-5; the D call may be TRBD1 or TRBD2 (5 bases each). The CDR3 is made up of 20 amino acids. V lost 4 bases and J lost 1, with 29 bases in between. Germline V lookup: CDR1 SGHTS, CDR2 YDEGEE. CDR3 region: CASSPYPGPGIGEFQETQYF. In DNA, the CDR3 is TGTGCCAGCAGCCCCTATCCGGGACCAGGAATTGGGGAATTCCAAGAGACCCAGTACTTC.